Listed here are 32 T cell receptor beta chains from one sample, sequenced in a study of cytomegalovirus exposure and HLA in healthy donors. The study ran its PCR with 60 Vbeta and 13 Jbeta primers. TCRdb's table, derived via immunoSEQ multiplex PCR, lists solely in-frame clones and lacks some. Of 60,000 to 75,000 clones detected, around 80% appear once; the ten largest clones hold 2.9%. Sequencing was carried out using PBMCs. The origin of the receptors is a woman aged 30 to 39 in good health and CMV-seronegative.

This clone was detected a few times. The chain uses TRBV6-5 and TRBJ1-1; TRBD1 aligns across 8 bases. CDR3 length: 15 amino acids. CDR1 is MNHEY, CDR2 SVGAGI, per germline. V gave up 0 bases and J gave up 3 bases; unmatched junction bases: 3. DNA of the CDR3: TGTGCCAGCAGTTACTCTAACAGGGGGGACACTGAAGCTTTCTTT. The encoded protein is CASSYSNRGDTEAFF.

In nucleotides, the CDR3 is TGTGCCAGCAGCCATCGGACAGGGGGCTTCTACACCTTC. As protein: CASSHRTGGFYTF. The J gene is TRBJ1-2, the V gene TRBV14, with 11 nucleotides matching TRBD1. The CDR3 has 13 amino acids. V dropped 3 bases and J dropped 10; count of bases not matched to a gene: 4. Germline V gene sequence: CDR1 SGHDN, CDR2 FVKESK.

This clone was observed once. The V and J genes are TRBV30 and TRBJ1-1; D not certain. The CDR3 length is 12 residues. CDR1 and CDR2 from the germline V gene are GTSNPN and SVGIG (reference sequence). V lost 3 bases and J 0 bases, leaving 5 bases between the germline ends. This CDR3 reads CAWSPMNTEAFF. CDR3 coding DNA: TGTGCCTGGAGCCCTATGAACACTGAAGCTTTCTTT.

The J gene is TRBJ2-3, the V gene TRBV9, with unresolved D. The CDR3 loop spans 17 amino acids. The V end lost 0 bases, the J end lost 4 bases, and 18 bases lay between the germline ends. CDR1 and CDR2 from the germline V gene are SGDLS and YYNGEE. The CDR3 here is CASSVDPLAERSDTQYF. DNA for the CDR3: TGTGCCAGCAGCGTAGACCCCTTGGCGGAGCGATCAGATACGCAGTATTTT. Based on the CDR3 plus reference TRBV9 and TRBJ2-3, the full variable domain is DSGVTQTPKHLITATGQRVTLRCSPRSGDLSVYWYQQSLDQGLQFLIQYYNGEERAKGNILERFSAQQFPDLHSELNLSSLELGDSALYFCASSVDPLAERSDTQYFGPGTRLTVL.

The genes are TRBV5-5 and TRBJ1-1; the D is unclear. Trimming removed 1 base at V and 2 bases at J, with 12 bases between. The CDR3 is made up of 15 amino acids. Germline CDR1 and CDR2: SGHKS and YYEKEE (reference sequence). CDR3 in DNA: TGTGCCAGCAGCTTGTTGGCCAGACAAAACACTGAAGCTTTCTTT. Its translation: CASSLLARQNTEAFF.

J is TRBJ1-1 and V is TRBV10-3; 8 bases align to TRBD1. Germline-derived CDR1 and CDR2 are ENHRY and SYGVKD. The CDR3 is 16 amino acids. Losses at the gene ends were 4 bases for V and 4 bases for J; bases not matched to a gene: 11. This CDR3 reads CAISGAGQGLSTEAFF. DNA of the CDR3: TGTGCCATCAGTGGTGCAGGACAGGGTTTGAGCACTGAAGCTTTCTTT.

This CDR3 reads CATALSHTEAFF. As DNA, the CDR3 is TGTGCTACCGCCCTTAGTCATACTGAAGCTTTCTTT. The rearrangement joins TRBV6-1 to TRBJ1-1; D not certain. Germline V lookup: CDR1 MNHNS, CDR2 SASEGT. The CDR3 totals 12 residues.

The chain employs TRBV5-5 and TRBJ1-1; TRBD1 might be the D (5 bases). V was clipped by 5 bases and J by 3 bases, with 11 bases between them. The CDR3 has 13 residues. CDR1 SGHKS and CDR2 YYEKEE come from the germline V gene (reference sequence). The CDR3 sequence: CASSLGHYTEAFF. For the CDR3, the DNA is TGTGCCAGCAGTCTTGGACACTACACTGAAGCTTTCTTT. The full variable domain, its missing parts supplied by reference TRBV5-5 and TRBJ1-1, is DAGVTQSPTHLIKTRGQQVTLRCSPISGHKSVSWYQQVLGQGPQFIFQYYEKEERGRGNFPDRFSARQFPNYSSELNVNALLLGDSALYLCASSLGHYTEAFFGQGTRLTVV.

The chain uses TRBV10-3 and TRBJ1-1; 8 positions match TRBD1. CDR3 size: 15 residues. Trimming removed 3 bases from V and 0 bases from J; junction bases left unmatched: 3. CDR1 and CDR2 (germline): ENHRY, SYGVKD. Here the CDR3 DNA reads TGTGCCATCAGTGAACAGGGGGACATGAACACTGAAGCTTTCTTT. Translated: CAISEQGDMNTEAFF.

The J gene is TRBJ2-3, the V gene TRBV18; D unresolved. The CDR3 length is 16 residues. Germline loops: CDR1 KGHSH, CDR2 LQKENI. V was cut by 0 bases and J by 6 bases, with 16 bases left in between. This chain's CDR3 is CASSPPSRPNGDTQYF. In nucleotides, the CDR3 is TGTGCCAGCTCACCACCAAGTAGGCCTAACGGGGATACGCAGTATTTT.

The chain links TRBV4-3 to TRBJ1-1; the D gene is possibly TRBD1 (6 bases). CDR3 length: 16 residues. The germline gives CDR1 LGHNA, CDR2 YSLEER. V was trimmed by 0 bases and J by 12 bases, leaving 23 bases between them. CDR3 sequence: CASSQDRASGAGLTFF. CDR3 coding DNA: TGCGCCAGCAGCCAAGACCGGGCCTCAGGGGCCGGGTTAACTTTCTTT.

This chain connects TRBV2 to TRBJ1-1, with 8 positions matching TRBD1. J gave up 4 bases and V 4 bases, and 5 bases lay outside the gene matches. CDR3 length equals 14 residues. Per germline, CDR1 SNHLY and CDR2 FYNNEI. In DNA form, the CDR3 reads TGTGCCAGCAGTGCCTCAGGGGGCACCACTGAAGCTTTCTTT. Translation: CASSASGGTTEAFF.

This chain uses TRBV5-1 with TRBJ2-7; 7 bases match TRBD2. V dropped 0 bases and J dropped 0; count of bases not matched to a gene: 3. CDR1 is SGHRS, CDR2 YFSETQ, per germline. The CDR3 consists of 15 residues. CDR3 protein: CASSLVAGSSYEQYF. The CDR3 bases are TGCGCCAGCAGCTTGGTAGCGGGTTCCTCCTACGAGCAGTACTTC.

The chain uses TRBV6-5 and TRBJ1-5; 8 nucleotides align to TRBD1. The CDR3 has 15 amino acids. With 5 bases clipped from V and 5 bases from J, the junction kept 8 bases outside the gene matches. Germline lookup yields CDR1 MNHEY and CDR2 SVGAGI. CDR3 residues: CASSPQGAIDQPQHF. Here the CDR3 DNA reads TGTGCCAGCAGTCCTCAGGGGGCGATCGATCAGCCCCAGCATTTT.

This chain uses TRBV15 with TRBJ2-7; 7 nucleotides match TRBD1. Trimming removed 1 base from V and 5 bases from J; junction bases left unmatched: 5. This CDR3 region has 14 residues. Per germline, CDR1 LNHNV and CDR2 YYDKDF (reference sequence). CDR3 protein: CATSRVGQHDEQYF. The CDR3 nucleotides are TGTGCCACCAGCAGAGTGGGACAGCACGACGAGCAGTACTTC.

CDR3 bases: TGTGCCTGGAAAGAAATGGCAGGGGCGAAGGGTGAAAAACTGTTTTTT. Its translation is CAWKEMAGAKGEKLFF. V is TRBV30 and J is TRBJ1-4; perhaps TRBD1 as D (6 bases). The CDR3 covers 16 residues. Trimming pared 4 bases from V and 7 bases from J, leaving 22 bases between. The V gene's germline CDR1 is GTSNPN and CDR2 SVGIG (reference sequence).

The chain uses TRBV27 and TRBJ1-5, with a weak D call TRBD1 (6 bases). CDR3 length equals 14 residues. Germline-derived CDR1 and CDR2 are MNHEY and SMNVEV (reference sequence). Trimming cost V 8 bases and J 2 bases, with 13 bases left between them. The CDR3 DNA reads TGTGCCAGCCGTCTAGCAGGGGGCAATCAGCCCCAGCATTTT. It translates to CASRLAGGNQPQHF.

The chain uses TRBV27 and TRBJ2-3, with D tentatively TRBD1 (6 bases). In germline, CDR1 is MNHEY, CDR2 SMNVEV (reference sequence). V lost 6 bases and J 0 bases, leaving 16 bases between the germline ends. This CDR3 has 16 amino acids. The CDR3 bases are TGTGCCAGCAGAAAAAATCATCAGGGGAGCACAGATACGCAGTATTTT. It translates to CASRKNHQGSTDTQYF.

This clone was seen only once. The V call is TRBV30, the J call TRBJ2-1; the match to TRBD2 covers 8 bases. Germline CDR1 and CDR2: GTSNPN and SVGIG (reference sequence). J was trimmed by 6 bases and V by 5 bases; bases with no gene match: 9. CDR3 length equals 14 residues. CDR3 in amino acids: CAWGGLGLINEQFF. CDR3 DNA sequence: TGTGCCTGGGGGGGACTAGGACTGATCAATGAGCAGTTCTTC.

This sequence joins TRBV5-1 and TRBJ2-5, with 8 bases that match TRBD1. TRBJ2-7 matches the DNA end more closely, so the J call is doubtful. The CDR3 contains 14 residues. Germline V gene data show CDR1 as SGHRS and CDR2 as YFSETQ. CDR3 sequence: CASSARTGTYEQYF. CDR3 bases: TGCGCCAGCAGCGCTAGGACAGGGACCTACGAGCAGTACTTC.

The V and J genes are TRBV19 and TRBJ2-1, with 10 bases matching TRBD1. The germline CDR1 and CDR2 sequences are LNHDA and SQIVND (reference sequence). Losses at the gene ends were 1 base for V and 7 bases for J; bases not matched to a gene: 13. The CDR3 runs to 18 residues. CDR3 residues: CASSIVWATGGVQNEQFF. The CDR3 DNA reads TGTGCCAGTAGTATAGTTTGGGCGACAGGGGGCGTACAAAATGAGCAGTTCTTC.

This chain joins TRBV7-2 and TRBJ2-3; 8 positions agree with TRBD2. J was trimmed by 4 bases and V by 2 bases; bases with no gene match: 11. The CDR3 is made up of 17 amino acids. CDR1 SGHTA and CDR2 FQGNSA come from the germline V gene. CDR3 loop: CASSLNGGGSPSDTQYF. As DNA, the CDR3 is TGTGCCAGCAGCTTAAATGGCGGGGGGTCTCCGTCAGATACGCAGTATTTT.

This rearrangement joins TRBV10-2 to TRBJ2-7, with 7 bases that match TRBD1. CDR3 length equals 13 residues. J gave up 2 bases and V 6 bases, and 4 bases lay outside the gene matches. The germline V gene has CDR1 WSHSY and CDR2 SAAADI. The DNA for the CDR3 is TGCGCCAGCAGGATACAGGGGACCTACGAGCAGTACTTC. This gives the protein CASRIQGTYEQYF.

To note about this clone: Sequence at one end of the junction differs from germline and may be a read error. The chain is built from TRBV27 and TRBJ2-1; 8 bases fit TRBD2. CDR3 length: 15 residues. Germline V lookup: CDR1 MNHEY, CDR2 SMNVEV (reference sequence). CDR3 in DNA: TGTGCCAGCAGCTTATCGATAATAGCGGGGAATGAGCAGTTCTTC. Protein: CASSLSIIAGNEQFF.

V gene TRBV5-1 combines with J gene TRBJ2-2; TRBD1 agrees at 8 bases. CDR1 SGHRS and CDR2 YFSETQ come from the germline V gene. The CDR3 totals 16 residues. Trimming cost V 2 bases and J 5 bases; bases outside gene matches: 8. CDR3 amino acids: CASSLRQGYGTGELFF. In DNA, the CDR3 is TGCGCCAGCAGCTTAAGACAGGGGTATGGAACCGGGGAGCTGTTTTTT.

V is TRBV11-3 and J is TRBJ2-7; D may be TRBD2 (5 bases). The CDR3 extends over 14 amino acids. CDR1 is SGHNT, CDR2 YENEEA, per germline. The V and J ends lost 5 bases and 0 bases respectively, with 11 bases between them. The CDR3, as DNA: TGTGCCAGCAGCCCAGAGGGTTTCTCCTACGAGCAGTACGTC. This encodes CASSPEGFSYEQYV.

CDR3 protein: CASSLRSRSEAFF. The DNA of the CDR3 is TGTGCCAGCAGCTTGCGTTCACGGAGCGAAGCTTTCTTT. This rearrangement joins TRBV5-4 to TRBJ1-1; the D is unclear. Germline V CDR1 and CDR2: SGHNT, YYREEE (reference sequence). V shed 1 base and J shed 8 bases, with 12 bases lying between them. The CDR3 is made up of 13 amino acids.

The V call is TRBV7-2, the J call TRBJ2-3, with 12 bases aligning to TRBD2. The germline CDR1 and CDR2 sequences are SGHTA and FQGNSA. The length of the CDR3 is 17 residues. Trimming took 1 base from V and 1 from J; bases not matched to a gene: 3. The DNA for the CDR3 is TGTGCCAGCAGCTTAGGTCTAGCGGGAGGGGGCACAGATACGCAGTATTTT. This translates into CASSLGLAGGGTDTQYF.

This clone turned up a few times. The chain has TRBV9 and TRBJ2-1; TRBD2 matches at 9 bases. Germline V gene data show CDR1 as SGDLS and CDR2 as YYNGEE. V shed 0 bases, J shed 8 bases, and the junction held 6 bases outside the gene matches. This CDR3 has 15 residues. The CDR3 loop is CASSVGASGIDEQFF. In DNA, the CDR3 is TGTGCCAGCAGCGTAGGGGCTAGCGGGATCGATGAGCAGTTCTTC. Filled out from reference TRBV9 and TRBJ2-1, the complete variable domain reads DSGVTQTPKHLITATGQRVTLRCSPRSGDLSVYWYQQSLDQGLQFLIQYYNGEERAKGNILERFSAQQFPDLHSELNLSSLELGDSALYFCASSVGASGIDEQFFGPGTRLTVL.

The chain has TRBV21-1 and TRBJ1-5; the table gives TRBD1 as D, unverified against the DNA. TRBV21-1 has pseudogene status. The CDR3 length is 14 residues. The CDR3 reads CAGQTVYSNQPQHF. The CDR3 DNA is TGTGCCGGCCAGACAGTGTATAGCAATCAGCCCCAGCATTTT.

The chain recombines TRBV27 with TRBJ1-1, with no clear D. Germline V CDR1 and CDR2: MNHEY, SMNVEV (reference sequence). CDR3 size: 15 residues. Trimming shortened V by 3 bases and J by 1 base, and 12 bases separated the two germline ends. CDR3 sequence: CASSLWSTGNTEAFF. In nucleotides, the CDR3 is TGTGCCAGCAGTTTGTGGAGCACGGGGAACACTGAAGCTTTCTTT.

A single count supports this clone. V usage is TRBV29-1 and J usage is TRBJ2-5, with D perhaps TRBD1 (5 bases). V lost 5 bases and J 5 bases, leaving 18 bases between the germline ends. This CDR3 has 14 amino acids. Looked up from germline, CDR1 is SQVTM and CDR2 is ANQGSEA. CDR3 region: CSVPPSGAGETQYF. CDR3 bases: TGCAGCGTTCCCCCGAGTGGGGCCGGGGAGACCCAGTACTTC.